These T cell receptor beta chains were read from a single sample in a study of T-cell memory formation after mild COVID-19. TCRdb re-analysed the 5' RACE reads in MiXCR, keeping a single row per CDR3 protein. The sample lists around 90,000 distinct CDR3 sequences; 10% to 15% were seen once. Sequenced: PBMCs or a T cell subset sorted from them (not recorded which). Receptors originate from an adult woman who had mild COVID-19 (a few samples of this study predate the infection). Cell type and time point are not known. Each CDR3 is given without its conserved first and last residue. A D gene is named only where the DNA matches it firmly.

>NA|TRBJ1-1|TRBV7-9
ASSLASPMNTEAF
>NA|TRBJ2-7|TRBV3-1
ASSQPRTESYEQY
>NA|TRBJ1-1|TRBV11-1
ASSLMIMNTEAF
>NA|TRBJ2-3|TRBV6-2/TRBV6-3
ASGPWDTQY
>NA|TRBJ2-1|TRBV5-4
ASSLVGVGYNEQF
>TRBD1|TRBJ2-7|TRBV20-1
SVWDRGLPYEQY
>NA|TRBJ2-5|TRBV6-5
ASSFGQFGETQY
>NA|TRBJ2-7|TRBV20-1
SASEAESYEQY
>TRBD1|TRBJ2-7|TRBV15
ATSRPGTGIHEQY
>NA|TRBJ2-1|TRBV7-9
ASSAWWEPSYNEQF
>TRBD2|TRBJ2-1|TRBV18
ASSPGLAGYNEQF
>NA|TRBJ2-3|TRBV5-5
ASSLWGPDTDTQY
>NA|TRBJ2-7|TRBV29-1
SVLYREQY
>NA|TRBJ2-3|TRBV6-5
ASRFLRGGDTQY
>NA|TRBJ2-7|TRBV29-1
SVSGGNSYEQY
>NA|TRBJ2-3|TRBV6-2/TRBV6-3
ASSYQPIREDTDTQY
>TRBD2|TRBJ2-3|TRBV20-1
SARDRLAGSTDTQY
>TRBD1|TRBJ2-1|TRBV29-1
SVEKGATVGASIGEQF
>TRBD2|TRBJ2-3|TRBV5-1
ASSTGLAERTTDTQY
>NA|TRBJ2-7|TRBV12-3/TRBV12-4
ASSPSPADEQY
>TRBD1|TRBJ2-3|TRBV30
AVIQGLSTDTQY
>TRBD1|TRBJ2-1|TRBV6-2/TRBV6-3
ASRTGGSEQF
>NA|TRBJ2-7|TRBV20-1
SARDLGEGYEQY
>NA|TRBJ1-5|TRBV28
ASTLGLQGSQPQH
>TRBD2|TRBJ2-5|TRBV12-3/TRBV12-4
ASRLGGGRETQY
>NA|TRBJ1-6|TRBV30
AWRADSHSPLH
>NA|TRBJ1-1|TRBV6-5
ASSYSGNAAF